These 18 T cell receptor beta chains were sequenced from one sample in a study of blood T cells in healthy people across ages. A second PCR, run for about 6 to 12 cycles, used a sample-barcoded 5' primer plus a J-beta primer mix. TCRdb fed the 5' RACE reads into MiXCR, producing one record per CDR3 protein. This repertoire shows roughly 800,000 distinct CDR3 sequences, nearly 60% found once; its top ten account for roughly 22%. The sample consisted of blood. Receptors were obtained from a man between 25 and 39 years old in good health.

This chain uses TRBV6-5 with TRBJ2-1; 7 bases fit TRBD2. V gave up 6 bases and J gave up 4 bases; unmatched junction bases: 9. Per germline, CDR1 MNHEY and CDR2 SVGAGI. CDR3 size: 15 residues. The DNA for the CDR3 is TGTGCCAGCAGGTTCAGCGGGATTTCTTACAATGAGCAGTTCTTC. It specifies CASRFSGISYNEQFF.

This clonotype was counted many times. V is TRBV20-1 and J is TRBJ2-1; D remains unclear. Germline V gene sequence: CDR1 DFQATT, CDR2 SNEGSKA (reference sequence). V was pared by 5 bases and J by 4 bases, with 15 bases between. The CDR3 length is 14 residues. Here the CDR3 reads CSAAQVIGYNEQFF. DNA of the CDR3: TGCAGTGCTGCTCAGGTTATCGGGTACAATGAGCAGTTCTTC.

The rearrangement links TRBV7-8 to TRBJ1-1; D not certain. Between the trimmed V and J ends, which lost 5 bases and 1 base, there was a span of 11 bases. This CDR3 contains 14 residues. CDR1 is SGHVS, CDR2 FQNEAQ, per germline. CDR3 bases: TGTGCCAGCAGCGCCGGAAATAGGAACACTGAAGCTTTCTTT. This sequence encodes CASSAGNRNTEAFF.

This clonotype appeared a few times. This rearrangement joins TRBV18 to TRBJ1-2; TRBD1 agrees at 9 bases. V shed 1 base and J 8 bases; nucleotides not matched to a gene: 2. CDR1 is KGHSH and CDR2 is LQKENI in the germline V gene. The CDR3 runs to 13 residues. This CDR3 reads CASSPRTGEGYTF. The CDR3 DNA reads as TGTGCCAGCTCACCACGGACAGGGGAAGGCTACACCTTC.

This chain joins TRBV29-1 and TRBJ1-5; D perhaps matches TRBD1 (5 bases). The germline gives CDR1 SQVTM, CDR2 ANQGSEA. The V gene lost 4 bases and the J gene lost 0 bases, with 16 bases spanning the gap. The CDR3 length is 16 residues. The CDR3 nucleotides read TGCAGCGTTGCTGAAGGGGCAGTTAATAGCAATCAGCCCCAGCATTTT. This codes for CSVAEGAVNSNQPQHF.

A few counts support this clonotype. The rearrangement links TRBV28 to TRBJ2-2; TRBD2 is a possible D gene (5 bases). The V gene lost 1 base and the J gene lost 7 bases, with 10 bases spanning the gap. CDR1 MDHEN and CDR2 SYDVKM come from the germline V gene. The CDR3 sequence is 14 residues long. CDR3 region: CASSLYGGDGELFF. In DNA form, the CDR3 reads TGTGCCAGCAGTTTATACGGAGGCGACGGGGAGCTGTTTTTT.

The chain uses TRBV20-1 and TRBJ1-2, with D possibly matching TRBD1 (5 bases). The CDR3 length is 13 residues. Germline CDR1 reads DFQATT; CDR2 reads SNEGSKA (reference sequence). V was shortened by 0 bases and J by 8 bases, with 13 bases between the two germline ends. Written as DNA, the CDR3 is TGCAGTGCTAGAGAGGGAGGGGCCCAAGGCTACACCTTC. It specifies CSAREGGAQGYTF.

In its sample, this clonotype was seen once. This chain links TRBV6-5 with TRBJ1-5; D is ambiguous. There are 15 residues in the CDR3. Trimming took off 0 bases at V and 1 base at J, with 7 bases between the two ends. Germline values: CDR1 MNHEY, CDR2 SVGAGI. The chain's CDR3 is CASSYSVRSNQPQHF. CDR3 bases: TGTGCCAGCAGTTACTCGGTCAGGAGCAATCAGCCCCAGCATTTT.

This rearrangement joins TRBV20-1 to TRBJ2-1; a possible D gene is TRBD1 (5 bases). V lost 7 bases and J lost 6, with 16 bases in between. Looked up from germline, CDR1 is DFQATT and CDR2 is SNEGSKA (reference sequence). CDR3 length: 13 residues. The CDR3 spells CSGDSLEGNEQFF. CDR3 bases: TGCAGTGGCGACAGCCTAGAAGGCAATGAGCAGTTCTTC.

This chain's CDR3 is CASSSTSGDRGYEQYF. DNA for the CDR3: TGTGCCAGCAGTTCCACCTCCGGAGACAGAGGCTACGAGCAGTACTTC. This chain uses TRBV28 with TRBJ2-7; D perhaps matches TRBD1 (5 bases). This CDR3 comprises 16 residues. CDR1 MDHEN and CDR2 SYDVKM come from the germline V gene. V dropped 4 bases and J dropped 3 bases, with 19 bases sitting between them.

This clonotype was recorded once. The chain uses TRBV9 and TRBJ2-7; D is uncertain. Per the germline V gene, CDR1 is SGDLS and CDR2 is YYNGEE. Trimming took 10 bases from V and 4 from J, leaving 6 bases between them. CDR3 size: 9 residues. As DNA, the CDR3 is TGTGCCGGCCGATACGAGCAGTACTTC. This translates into CAGRYEQYF.

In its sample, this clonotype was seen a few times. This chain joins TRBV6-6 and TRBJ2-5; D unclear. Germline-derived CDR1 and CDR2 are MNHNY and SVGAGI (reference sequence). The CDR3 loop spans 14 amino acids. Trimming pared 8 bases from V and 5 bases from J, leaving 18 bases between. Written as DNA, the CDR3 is TGTGCCAGCTCCTACGGAGCTCGGCCGGAGACCCAGTACTTC. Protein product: CASSYGARPETQYF.

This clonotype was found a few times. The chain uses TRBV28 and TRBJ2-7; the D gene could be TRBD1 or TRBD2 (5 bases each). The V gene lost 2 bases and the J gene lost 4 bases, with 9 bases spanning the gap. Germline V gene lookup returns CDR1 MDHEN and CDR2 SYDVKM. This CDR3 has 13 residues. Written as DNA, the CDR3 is TGTGCCAGCAGTTTACCGGGGCGATACGAGCAGTACTTC. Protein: CASSLPGRYEQYF.

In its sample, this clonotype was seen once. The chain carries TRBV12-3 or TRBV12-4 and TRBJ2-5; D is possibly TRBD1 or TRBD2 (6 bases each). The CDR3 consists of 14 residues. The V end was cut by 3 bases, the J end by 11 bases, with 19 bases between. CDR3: CASSFGARGAEQYF. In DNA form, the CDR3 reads TGTGCCAGCAGTTTCGGGGCGAGGGGGGCTGAGCAGTACTTC.

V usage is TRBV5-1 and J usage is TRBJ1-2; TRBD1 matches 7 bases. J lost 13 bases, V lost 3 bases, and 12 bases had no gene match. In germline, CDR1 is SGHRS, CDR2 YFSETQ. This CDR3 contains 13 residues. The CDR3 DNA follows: TGCGCCAGCAGCTCGGGACAGACCGATTTTGCCACCTTC. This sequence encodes CASSSGQTDFATF.

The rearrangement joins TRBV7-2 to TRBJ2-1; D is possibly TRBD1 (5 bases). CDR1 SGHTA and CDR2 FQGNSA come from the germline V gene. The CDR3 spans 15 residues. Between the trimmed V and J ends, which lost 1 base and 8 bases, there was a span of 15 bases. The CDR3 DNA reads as TGTGCCAGCAGCTTAGTAGGGGCTTGGGGCCATGAGCAGTTCTTC. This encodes CASSLVGAWGHEQFF.

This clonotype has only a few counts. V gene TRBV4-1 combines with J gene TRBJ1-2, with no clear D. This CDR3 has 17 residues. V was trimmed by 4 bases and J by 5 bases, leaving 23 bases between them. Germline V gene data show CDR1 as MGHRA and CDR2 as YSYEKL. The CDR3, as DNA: TGCGCCAGCAGCCCCCCCGGACGGGATCTCCTACTATATGGCTACACCTTC. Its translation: CASSPPGRDLLLYGYTF.

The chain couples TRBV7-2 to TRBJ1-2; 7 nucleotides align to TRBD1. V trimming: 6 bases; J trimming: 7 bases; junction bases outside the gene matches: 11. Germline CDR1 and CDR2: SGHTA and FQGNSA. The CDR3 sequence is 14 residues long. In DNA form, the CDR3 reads TGTGCCAGCAGGCAAGCCCGGGACAGAACTGGCTACACCTTC. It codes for CASRQARDRTGYTF.